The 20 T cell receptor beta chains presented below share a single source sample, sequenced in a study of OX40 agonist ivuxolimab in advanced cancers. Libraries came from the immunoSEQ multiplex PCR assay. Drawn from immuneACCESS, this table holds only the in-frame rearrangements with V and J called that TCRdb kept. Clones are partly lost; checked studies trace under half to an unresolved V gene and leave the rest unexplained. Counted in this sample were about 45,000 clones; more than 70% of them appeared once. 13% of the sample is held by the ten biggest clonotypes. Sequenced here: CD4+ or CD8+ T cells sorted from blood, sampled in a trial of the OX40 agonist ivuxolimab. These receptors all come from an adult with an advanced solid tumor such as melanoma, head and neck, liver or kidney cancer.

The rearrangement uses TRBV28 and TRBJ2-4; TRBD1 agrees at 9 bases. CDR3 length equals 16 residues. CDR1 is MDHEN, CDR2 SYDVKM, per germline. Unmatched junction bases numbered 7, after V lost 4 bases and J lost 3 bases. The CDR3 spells CASSYTGGGIKNIQYF. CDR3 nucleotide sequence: TGTGCCAGCAGTTATACAGGGGGCGGTATCAAAAACATTCAGTACTTC.

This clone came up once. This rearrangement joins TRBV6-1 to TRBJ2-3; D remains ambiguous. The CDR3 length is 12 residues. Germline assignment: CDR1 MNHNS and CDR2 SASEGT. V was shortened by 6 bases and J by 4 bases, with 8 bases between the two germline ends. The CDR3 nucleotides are TGTGCCAGCAGCCAAGCGCCAGATACGCAGTATTTT. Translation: CASSQAPDTQYF.

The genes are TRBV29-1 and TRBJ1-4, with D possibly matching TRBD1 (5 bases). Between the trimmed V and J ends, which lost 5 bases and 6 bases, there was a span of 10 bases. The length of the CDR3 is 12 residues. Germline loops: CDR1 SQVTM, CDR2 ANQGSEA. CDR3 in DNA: TGCAGCGTTCAAGGAGGGGATGAAAAACTGTTTTTT. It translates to CSVQGGDEKLFF.

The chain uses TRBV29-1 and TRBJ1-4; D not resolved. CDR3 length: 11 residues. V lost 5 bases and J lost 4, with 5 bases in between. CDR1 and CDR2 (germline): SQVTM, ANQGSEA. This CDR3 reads CSVRFNEKLFF. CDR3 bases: TGCAGCGTTCGGTTTAATGAAAAACTGTTTTTT. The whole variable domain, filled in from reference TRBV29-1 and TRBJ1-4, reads SAVISQKPSRDICQRGTSLTIQCQVDSQVTMMFWYRQQPGQSLTLIATANQGSEATYESGFVIDKFPISRPNLTFSTLTVSNMSPEDSSIYLCSVRFNEKLFFGSGTQLSVL.

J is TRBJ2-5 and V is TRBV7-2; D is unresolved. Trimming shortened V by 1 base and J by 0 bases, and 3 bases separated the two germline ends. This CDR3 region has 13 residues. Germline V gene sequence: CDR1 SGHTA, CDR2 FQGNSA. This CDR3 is CASSLGYQETQYF. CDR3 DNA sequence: TGTGCCAGCAGCTTAGGGTACCAAGAGACCCAGTACTTC.

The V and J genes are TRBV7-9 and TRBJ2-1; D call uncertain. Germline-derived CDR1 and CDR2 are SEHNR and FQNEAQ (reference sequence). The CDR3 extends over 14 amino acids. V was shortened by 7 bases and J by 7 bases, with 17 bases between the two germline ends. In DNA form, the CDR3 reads TGTGCCAGCACCTCGCTCCGGGTTGGGAATGAGCAGTTCTTC. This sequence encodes CASTSLRVGNEQFF.

CDR3 amino acids: CASSQNMNTEAFF. The DNA of the CDR3 is TGCGCCAGCAGCCAAAACATGAACACTGAAGCTTTCTTT. This chain joins TRBV4-1 and TRBJ1-1; D is ambiguous. This CDR3 contains 13 residues. V was clipped by 2 bases and J by 0 bases, with 4 bases between them. Germline-derived CDR1 and CDR2 are MGHRA and YSYEKL.

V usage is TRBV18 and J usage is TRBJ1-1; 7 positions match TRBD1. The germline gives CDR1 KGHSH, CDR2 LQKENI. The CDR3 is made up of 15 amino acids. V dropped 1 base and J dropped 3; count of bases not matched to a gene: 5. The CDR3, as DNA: TGTGCCAGCTCACCACAGGGGGCCGGGGACACTGAAGCTTTCTTT. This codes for CASSPQGAGDTEAFF.

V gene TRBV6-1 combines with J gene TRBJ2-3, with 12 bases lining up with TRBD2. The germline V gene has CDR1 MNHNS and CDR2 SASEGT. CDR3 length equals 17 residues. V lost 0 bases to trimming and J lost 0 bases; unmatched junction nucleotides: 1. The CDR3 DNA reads TGTGCCAGCAGTGAAGCGGGACTAGCGGGCAGCACAGATACGCAGTATTTT. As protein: CASSEAGLAGSTDTQYF.

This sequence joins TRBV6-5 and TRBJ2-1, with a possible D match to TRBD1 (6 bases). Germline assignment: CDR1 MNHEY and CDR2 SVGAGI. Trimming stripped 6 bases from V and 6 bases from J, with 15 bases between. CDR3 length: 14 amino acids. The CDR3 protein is CASRTGNWANEQFF. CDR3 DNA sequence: TGTGCCAGCAGAACAGGGAATTGGGCCAATGAGCAGTTCTTC.

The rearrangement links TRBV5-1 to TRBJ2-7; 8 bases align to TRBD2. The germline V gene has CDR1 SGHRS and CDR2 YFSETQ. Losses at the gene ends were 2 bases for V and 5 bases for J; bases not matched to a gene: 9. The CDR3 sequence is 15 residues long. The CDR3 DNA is TGCGCCAGCAGCTTTTTAGCGGGAATGGTGGACGAGCAGTACTTC. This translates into CASSFLAGMVDEQYF.

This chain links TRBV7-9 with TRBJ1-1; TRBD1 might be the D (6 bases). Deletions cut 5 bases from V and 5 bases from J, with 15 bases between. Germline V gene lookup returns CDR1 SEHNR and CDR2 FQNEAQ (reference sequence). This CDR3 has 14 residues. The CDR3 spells CASSPQGGPTEAFF. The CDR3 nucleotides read TGTGCCAGCAGCCCCCAAGGGGGGCCAACTGAAGCTTTCTTT. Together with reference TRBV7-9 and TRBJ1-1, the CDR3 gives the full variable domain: DTGVSQNPRHKITKRGQNVTFRCDPISEHNRLYWYRQTLGQGPEFLTYFQNEAQLEKSRLLSDRFSAERPKGSFSTLEIQRTEQGDSAMYLCASSPQGGPTEAFFGQGTRLTVV.

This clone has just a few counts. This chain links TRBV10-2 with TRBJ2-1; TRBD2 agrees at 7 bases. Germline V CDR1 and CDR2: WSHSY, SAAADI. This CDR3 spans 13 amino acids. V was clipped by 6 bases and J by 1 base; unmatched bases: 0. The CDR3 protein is CASSGGSYNEQFF. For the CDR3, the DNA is TGCGCCAGCAGCGGGGGGTCCTACAATGAGCAGTTCTTC.

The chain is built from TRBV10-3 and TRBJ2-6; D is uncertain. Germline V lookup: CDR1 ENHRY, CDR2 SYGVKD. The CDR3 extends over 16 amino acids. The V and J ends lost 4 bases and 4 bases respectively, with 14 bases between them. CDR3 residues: CAISGRFGIGANVLTF. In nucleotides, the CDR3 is TGTGCCATCAGTGGGCGATTTGGGATCGGGGCCAACGTCCTGACTTTC.

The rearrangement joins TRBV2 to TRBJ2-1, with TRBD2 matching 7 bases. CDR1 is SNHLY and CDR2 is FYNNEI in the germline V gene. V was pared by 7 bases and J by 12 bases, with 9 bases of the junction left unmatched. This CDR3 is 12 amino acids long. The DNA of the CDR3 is TGTGCCAGCAAGTCGGGTGGGAGGGCGCAGTTCTTC. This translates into CASKSGGRAQFF. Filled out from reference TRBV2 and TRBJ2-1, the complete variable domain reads EPEVTQTPSHQVTQMGQEVILRCVPISNHLYFYWYRQILGQKVEFLVSFYNNEISEKSEIFDDQFSVERPDGSNFTLKIRSTKLEDSAMYFCASKSGGRAQFFGPGTRLTVL.

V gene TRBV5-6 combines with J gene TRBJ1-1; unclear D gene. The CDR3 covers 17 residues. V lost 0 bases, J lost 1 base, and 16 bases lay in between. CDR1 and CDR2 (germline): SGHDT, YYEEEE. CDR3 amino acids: CASSLANYELSNTEAFF. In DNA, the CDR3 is TGTGCCAGCAGCTTGGCCAATTACGAGCTCTCGAACACTGAAGCTTTCTTT.

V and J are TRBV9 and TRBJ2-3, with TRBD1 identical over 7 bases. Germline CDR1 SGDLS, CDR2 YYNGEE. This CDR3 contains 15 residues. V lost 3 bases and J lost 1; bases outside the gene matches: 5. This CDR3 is CASSASGGGTDTQYF. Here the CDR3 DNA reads TGTGCCAGCAGCGCCTCAGGGGGAGGCACAGATACGCAGTATTTT.

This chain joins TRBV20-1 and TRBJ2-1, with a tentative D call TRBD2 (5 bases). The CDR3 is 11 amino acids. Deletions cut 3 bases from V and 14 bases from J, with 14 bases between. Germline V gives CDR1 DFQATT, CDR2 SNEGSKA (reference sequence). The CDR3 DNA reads TGCAGTGCTAGGCGAGAGGGCTGGGAGTTCTTC. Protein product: CSARREGWEFF.

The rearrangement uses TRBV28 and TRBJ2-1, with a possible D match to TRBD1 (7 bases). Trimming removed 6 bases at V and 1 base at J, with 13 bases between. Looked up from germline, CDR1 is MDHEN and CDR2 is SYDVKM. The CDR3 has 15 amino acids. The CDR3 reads CASRPRGESYNEQFF. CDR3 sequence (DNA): TGTGCCAGCAGACCCAGGGGGGAGTCCTACAATGAGCAGTTCTTC.

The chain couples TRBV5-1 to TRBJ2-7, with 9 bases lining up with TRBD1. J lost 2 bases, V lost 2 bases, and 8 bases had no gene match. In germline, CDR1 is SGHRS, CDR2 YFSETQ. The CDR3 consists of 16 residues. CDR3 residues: CASSLPGTGKPYEQYF. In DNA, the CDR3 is TGCGCCAGCAGCTTACCCGGGACAGGGAAGCCCTACGAGCAGTACTTC.